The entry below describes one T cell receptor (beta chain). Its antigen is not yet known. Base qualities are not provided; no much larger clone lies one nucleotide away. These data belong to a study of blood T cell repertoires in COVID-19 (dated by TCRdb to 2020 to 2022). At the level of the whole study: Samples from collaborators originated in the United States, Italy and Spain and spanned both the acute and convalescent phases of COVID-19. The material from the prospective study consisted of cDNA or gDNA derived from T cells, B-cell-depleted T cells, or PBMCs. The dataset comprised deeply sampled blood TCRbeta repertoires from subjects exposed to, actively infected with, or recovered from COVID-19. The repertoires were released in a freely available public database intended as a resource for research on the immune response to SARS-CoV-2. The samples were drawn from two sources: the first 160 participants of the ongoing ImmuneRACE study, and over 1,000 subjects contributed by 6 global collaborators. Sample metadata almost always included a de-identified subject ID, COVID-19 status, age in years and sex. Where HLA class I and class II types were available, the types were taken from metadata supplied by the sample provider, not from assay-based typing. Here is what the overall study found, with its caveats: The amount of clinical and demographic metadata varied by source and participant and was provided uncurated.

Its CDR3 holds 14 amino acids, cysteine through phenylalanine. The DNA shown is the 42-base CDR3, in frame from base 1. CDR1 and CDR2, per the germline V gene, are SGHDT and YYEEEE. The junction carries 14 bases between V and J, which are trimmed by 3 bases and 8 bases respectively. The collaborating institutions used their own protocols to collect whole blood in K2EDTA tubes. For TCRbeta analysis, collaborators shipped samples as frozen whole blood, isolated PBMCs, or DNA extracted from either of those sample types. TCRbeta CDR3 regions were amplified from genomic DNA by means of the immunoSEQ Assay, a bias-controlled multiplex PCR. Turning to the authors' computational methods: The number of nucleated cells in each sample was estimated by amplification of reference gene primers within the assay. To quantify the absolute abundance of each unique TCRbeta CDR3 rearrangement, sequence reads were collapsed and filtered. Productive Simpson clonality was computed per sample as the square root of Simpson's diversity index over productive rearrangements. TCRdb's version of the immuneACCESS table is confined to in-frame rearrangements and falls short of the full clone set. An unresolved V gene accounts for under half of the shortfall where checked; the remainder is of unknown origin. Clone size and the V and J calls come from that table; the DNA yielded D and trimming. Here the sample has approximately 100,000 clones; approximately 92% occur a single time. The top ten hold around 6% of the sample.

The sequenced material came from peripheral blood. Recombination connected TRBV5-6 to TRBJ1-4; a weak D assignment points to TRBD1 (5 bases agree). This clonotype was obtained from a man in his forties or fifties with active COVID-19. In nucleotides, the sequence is TGTGCCAGCAGCTCAGCCCGGGGGGACGAAAAACTGTTTTTT. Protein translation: CASSSARGDEKLFF.